Listed below are T cell receptor beta chains from one sample, sequenced in a study of T-cell reconstitution after alpha-beta-depleted transplantation in children. MiXCR, run by TCRdb on the PCR reads, gives a single entry per CDR3 protein. The sample includes about 400,000 distinct CDR3 sequences, 20% of them seen just once. Sequenced material: PBMCs from the stem cell graft donor, taken from the stem cell graft. Every receptor here comes from a human donor who donated a stem cell graft to a child with acute myeloid leukemia. Both conserved end residues are part of each CDR3. The D gene is left open where the match is weak. Clone size is given for some rows only: seen once, a few or many times, or a class if the clone is expanded.

J | size | D | V | DNA | CDR3
TRBJ1-1 | few | NA | TRBV5-1 | TGCGCCAGCACCAATGCGGGGCAGCAGACTGAAGCTTTCTTT | CASTNAGQQTEAFF
TRBJ2-1 | few | NA | TRBV12-3/TRBV12-4 | TGTGCCAGCAGTTTCATGGGAAAACCTAATGAGCAGTTCTTC | CASSFMGKPNEQFF
TRBJ2-1 | few | TRBD2 | TRBV14 | TGTGCCAGCAGCCAACTCAAGCGGGAGGGTTTCGAGCACAATGAGCAGTTCTTC | CASSQLKREGFEHNEQFF
TRBJ2-2 | few | TRBD1 | TRBV20-1 | TGCAGTGCTAGAGGTCAGACCATAGGGACAGGGGCGAACACCGGGGAGCTGTTTTTT | CSARGQTIGTGANTGELFF
TRBJ2-5 | few | TRBD2 | TRBV12-3/TRBV12-4 | TGTGCCAGCAGCCGCACGCTAGGGACTAGCGGGAGGGAGTACCAAGAGACCCAGTACTTC | CASSRTLGTSGREYQETQYF
TRBJ2-1 | few | TRBD1 | TRBV5-1 | TGCGCCAGCAGCTCAGGGGGCAGGTCCTACAATGAGCAGTTCTTC | CASSSGGRSYNEQFF
TRBJ2-3 | many | TRBD2 | TRBV10-3 | TGTGCCACCGGGACTAGGGGAGGCTCTAGCACAGATACGCAGTATTTT | CATGTRGGSSTDTQYF
TRBJ2-3 | many | NA | TRBV6-5 | TGTGCCAGCAGTTACACTGACTCATCCACAGATACGCAGTATTTT | CASSYTDSSTDTQYF
TRBJ2-1 | NA | TRBD2 | TRBV5-4 | TGTGCCAGCAGCTTGGGGACTAGCGGGAGTGTATCCTACAATGAGCAGTTCTTC | CASSLGTSGSVSYNEQFF
TRBJ2-1 | NA | NA | TRBV12-3/TRBV12-4 | TGTGCCAGCAGTTTAAACGGGCTATACAATGAGCAGTTCTTC | CASSLNGLYNEQFF
TRBJ2-2 | few | NA | TRBV5-1 | TGCGCCAGCAGCTTGGAGGGACATGCGAACACCGGGGAGCTGTTTTTT | CASSLEGHANTGELFF
TRBJ2-3 | many | NA | TRBV20-1 | TGCAGTGCTAGCCCAAAGGGTGCGCAGTATTTT | CSASPKGAQYF
TRBJ2-1 | NA | NA | TRBV9 | TGTGCCAGCAGCGACCCCCGAGGGACTCAGTTATACCATAGCTCCTACAATGAGCAGTTCTTC | CASSDPRGTQLYHSSYNEQFF
TRBJ2-4 | many | NA | TRBV12-3/TRBV12-4 | TGTGCCAGCAGTTTGAGGTTAGCCAAAAACATTCAGTACTTC | CASSLRLAKNIQYF
TRBJ2-5 | few | TRBD1 | TRBV7-2 | TGTGCCAGCAGCTTGGGACAGACCTACCAAGAGACCCAGTACTTC | CASSLGQTYQETQYF
TRBJ2-3 | NA | NA | TRBV12-3/TRBV12-4 | TGTGCCAGCGGAGGCGGGACGGTAGATACGCAGTATTTT | CASGGGTVDTQYF
TRBJ2-3 | few | TRBD2 | TRBV9 | TGTGCCAGCAGCGGACCGGGACTAGCGGGAAGAGATACGCAGTATTTT | CASSGPGLAGRDTQYF
TRBJ2-7 | few | TRBD2 | TRBV4-2 | TGTGCCAGCAGCCCGATACTAGCGGGAGTAACCCACGAGCAGTACTTC | CASSPILAGVTHEQYF
TRBJ2-1 | few | NA | TRBV5-1 | TGCGCCAGCAGCTCGACAACGAACAATGAGCAGTTCTTC | CASSSTTNNEQFF
TRBJ2-7 | NA | TRBD1 | TRBV29-1 | TGCAGCGGACAGGGGTCCTACGAGCAGTACTTC | CSGQGSYEQYF
TRBJ1-2 | NA | NA | TRBV29-1 | TGCAGCACCCATGGGTTTGGCTATGGCTACACCTTC | CSTHGFGYGYTF
TRBJ2-5 | NA | TRBD2 | TRBV29-1 | TGCAGCGCCACGCGCACGACTAGCCGGGAGACCCAGTACTTC | CSATRTTSRETQYF
TRBJ2-3 | NA | TRBD1 | TRBV20-1 | TGCAGTGCTAGCGCCGGGACAGTGGGATCTGATACGCAGTATTTT | CSASAGTVGSDTQYF
TRBJ2-1 | many | TRBD2 | TRBV12-3/TRBV12-4 | TGTGCCAGCAGTTTGACTAGCGGGAGTAATGAGCAGTTCTTC | CASSLTSGSNEQFF
TRBJ2-1 | many | TRBD2 | TRBV7-6 | TGTGCCAGCAGGCTAGCGGGGTGGGACAATGAGCAGTTCTTC | CASRLAGWDNEQFF
TRBJ2-5 | few | TRBD2 | TRBV12-3/TRBV12-4 | TGTGCCAGCTCTCCGGGACTACCGACACCTTTCGCCTTCTTC | CASSPGLPTPFAFF
TRBJ2-5 | NA | NA | TRBV5-1 | TGCGCCAGCAGCTCGAGGACAGTCCAGACCCAGTACTTC | CASSSRTVQTQYF
TRBJ2-7 | many | NA | TRBV29-1 | TGCAGCGCCCAAGGGACTTACTACGAGCAGTACTTC | CSAQGTYYEQYF
TRBJ1-5 | NA | TRBD1 | TRBV20-1 | TGCAGTGCTAGTTGGGACAGGCCGGGAGGCAATCAGCCCCAGCATTTT | CSASWDRPGGNQPQHF
TRBJ1-5 | many | TRBD1 | TRBV20-1 | TGCAGTGCTGGCCCGGGACAGGGGGCGTATCCCCAGCATTTT | CSAGPGQGAYPQHF
TRBJ2-2 | NA | TRBD1 | TRBV25-1 | TGTGCCAGCAGCCCCATTCTGGGACAGGGGATTAACACCGGGGAGCTGTTTTTT | CASSPILGQGINTGELFF
TRBJ2-3 | many | NA | TRBV6-5 | TGTGCCAGCAGTTACGGGTGGGCGCAGTATTTT | CASSYGWAQYF
TRBJ2-5 | NA | NA | TRBV25-1 | TGTGCCAGCAGGAAACAGGGAGGACAAGAGACCCAGTACTTC | CASRKQGGQETQYF
TRBJ2-4 | NA | NA | TRBV20-1 | TGCAGTGCTAGACAGGGTTCTGACATTCAGTACTTC | CSARQGSDIQYF
TRBJ1-3 | few | NA | TRBV10-3 | TGTGCCATCAGTGAGTCTCGGAGACAGGAGAATGGAAACACCATATATTTT | CAISESRRQENGNTIYF
TRBJ2-7 | many | TRBD2 | TRBV25-1 | TGTGCCAGCAGTGAATCCCAAGCGGGGGGGCTCGGAGACTCCTACGAGCAGTACTTC | CASSESQAGGLGDSYEQYF
TRBJ2-2 | once | TRBD1 | TRBV12-3/TRBV12-4 | TGTGCCAGCAGTTTACAGGGGGCGAACACCGGGGAGCTGTTTTTT | CASSLQGANTGELFF
TRBJ2-3 | many | TRBD2 | TRBV20-1 | TGCAGTGCTAGCGGACTAGCGGGTAGCACAGATACGCAGTATTTT | CSASGLAGSTDTQYF
TRBJ2-7 | few | NA | TRBV2 | TGTGCCAGCAGCGAAACAAGTTCCTACGAGCAGTACTTC | CASSETSSYEQYF
TRBJ1-5 | few | TRBD1 | TRBV4-1 | TGCGCCAGCAGCCAACGACAGGGGACGAGGGTCAATCAGCCCCAGCATTTT | CASSQRQGTRVNQPQHF
TRBJ1-1 | few | NA | TRBV20-1 | TGCAGTGCTAGAGACTACCTAGTCGACAAGAACACTGAAGCTTTCTTT | CSARDYLVDKNTEAFF
TRBJ2-2 | few | TRBD2 | TRBV7-9 | TGTGCCAGCAGCCCTGGGACTAGCGGTGGGGAGCTGTTTTTT | CASSPGTSGGELFF
TRBJ2-2 | NA | NA | TRBV7-6 | TGTGCCAGCAGCTTCACTGGGCTAGGGGAGCTGTTTTTT | CASSFTGLGELFF
TRBJ1-2 | NA | NA | TRBV28 | TGTGCCAGCAGTCTTGCAGGCATTAACTATGGCTACACCTTC | CASSLAGINYGYTF
TRBJ2-5 | NA | NA | TRBV7-3 | TGTGCCAGCAGTCCCTTGGGGAACGCGCAAGAGACCCAGTACTTC | CASSPLGNAQETQYF
TRBJ2-7 | few | NA | TRBV18 | TGTGCCAGCTCACCACAGGAAGCGACCGAGCAGTACTTC | CASSPQEATEQYF
TRBJ2-3 | few | TRBD1 | TRBV6-6 | TGTGCCACCAGGACAGGGAACACAGATACGCAGTATTTT | CATRTGNTDTQYF
TRBJ2-7 | NA | NA | TRBV12-3/TRBV12-4 | TGTGCCAGCAGCCCCCGGGACTTCGAGGAGCAGTACTTC | CASSPRDFEEQYF
TRBJ1-2 | NA | TRBD1 | TRBV29-1 | TGCAGCGTTGTCCAGGGGGACTATGGCTACACCTTC | CSVVQGDYGYTF
TRBJ2-7 | few | NA | TRBV12-3/TRBV12-4 | TGTGCCAGCAGCCAAAGGACATTAGATTACGAGCAGTACTTC | CASSQRTLDYEQYF